This T cell receptor (beta chain) was obtained from a study of T cells in Graves' hyperthyroidism and ophthalmopathy. Whole-study findings and limits: Model-based prediction identified ophthalmopathy a median approximately 6.2 months prior to its onset. Most expanded thyroid clonotypes above 0.001 recurred in blood.

A note on this clonotype: Its specificity is not known.

The CDR3 is 11 residues long. Trimming left V 5 bases short and J 7 bases short, with 5 bases between. The germline V gene has CDR1 SGHVS and CDR2 FNYEAQ. There were TCR beta CDR3 regions amplified from RNA transcripts. The HTBI set primed first-round TCR CDR3 RT-PCR. A single record per CDR3 protein comes from TCRdb applying MiXCR to the multiplex PCR reads. The sample lists more than 300,000 distinct CDR3 sequences, about 15% occurring once. This chain joins TRBV7-6 and TRBJ1-4; no clear D gene. The TCR comes from a woman in her 30s with Graves' hyperthyroidism. Input material: blood. The DNA for the CDR3 is TGTGCCAGCAGCGATGGTGAAAAACTGTTTTTT. It is translated as CASSDGEKLFF.